These 25 T cell receptor beta chains came from one sample sequenced in a study of blood T cell repertoires in COVID-19. Sequencing used immunoSEQ multiplex PCR; TCRdb keeps in-frame clones, though not all of them. Here the sample spans about 280,000 clones, around nine tenths being singletons. Input material: PBMCs or T cells enriched from blood (not recorded which). These receptors came from a woman in her thirties or forties who had recovered from COVID-19.

This clone showed up just once. The chain combines TRBV3-1 (or the pseudogene TRBV3-2) with TRBJ1-4, with a possible D match to TRBD1 (6 bases). CDR3 length: 13 amino acids. Germline V CDR1 and CDR2: LGHDT, YNNKEL (reference sequence). Trimming left V 3 bases short and J 11 bases short, with 13 bases between. The CDR3 spells CASSQSPDSKLFF. CDR3 coding DNA: TGTGCCAGCAGCCAGAGCCCGGACAGTAAACTGTTTTTT.

This chain uses TRBV7-9 with TRBJ2-7; 7 bases align to TRBD1. The CDR3 consists of 14 residues. Germline V lookup: CDR1 SEHNR, CDR2 FQNEAQ (reference sequence). V lost 2 bases and J lost 3; bases outside the gene matches: 4. The CDR3 nucleotides are TGTGCCAGCAGCTTAAACAGGGGCAACTACGAGCAGTACTTC. Protein: CASSLNRGNYEQYF.

V is TRBV4-1 and J is TRBJ1-4, with a possible D match to TRBD1 (6 bases). V lost 4 bases to trimming and J lost 8 bases, with 17 bases between them. The CDR3 consists of 15 residues. Looked up from germline, CDR1 is MGHRA and CDR2 is YSYEKL. The CDR3 region is CASSRRTEEQEKLFF. The CDR3, as DNA: TGCGCCAGCAGCCGCAGGACAGAAGAACAAGAAAAACTGTTTTTT.

The chain carries TRBV6-5 and TRBJ2-1, with a possible D match to TRBD1 (6 bases). V lost 5 bases and J lost 2, with 10 bases in between. The CDR3 is 14 residues long. The germline CDR1 and CDR2 sequences are MNHEY and SVGAGI. This chain's CDR3 is CASSPGAAYNEQFF. The CDR3 region has the DNA TGTGCCAGCAGTCCAGGGGCAGCCTACAATGAGCAGTTCTTC.

Written as DNA, the CDR3 is TGTGCCAGCAGCTTGAACAGGGGTTCATCCTATAACGAAAAACTGTTTTTT. Encoded protein: CASSLNRGSSYNEKLFF. The rearrangement uses TRBV5-8 and TRBJ1-4; TRBD1 matches at 7 bases. CDR1 SGHTS and CDR2 YDEGEE come from the germline V gene. This CDR3 is built from 17 residues. V was clipped by 1 base and J by 8 bases; unmatched bases: 14.

This clone was observed a single time. The V call is TRBV3-1 (or the pseudogene TRBV3-2), the J call TRBJ2-1; D possibly corresponds to TRBD1 (6 bases). Germline V lookup: CDR1 LGHDT, CDR2 YNNKEL (reference sequence). Trimming removed 3 bases from V and 9 bases from J, with 9 bases in between. This CDR3 comprises 12 residues. The CDR3 loop reads CASSQRGSEQFF. The CDR3 DNA reads as TGTGCCAGCAGCCAGAGGGGGAGTGAGCAGTTCTTC.

The J gene is TRBJ2-2, the V gene TRBV24-1; 9 bases agree with TRBD2. The CDR3 length is 15 residues. Trimming cost V 5 bases and J 6 bases; bases outside gene matches: 6. Germline V gives CDR1 KGHDR, CDR2 SFDVKD. Here the CDR3 DNA reads TGTGCCACCAGTGGTAGCGGGAGCCGGGCCGGGGAGCTGTTTTTT. This gives the protein CATSGSGSRAGELFF.

For the CDR3, the DNA is TGTGCCACCACCCCGAGCGGGAGGAGCTCCTACAATGAGCAGTTCTTC. Amino acids: CATTPSGRSSYNEQFF. The chain carries TRBV15 and TRBJ2-1, with 9 bases lining up with TRBD2. V lost 7 bases to trimming and J lost 0 bases; unmatched junction nucleotides: 7. CDR3 length: 16 amino acids. The germline gives CDR1 LNHNV, CDR2 YYDKDF (reference sequence).

CDR3 DNA sequence: TGTGCCAGCAGCTTAGTGCCGGGGAACACTGAAGCTTTCTTT. Translating it yields CASSLVPGNTEAFF. This chain joins TRBV7-2 and TRBJ1-1; D is unclear. In germline, CDR1 is SGHTA, CDR2 FQGNSA. Trimming removed 1 base from V and 1 base from J, with 7 bases in between. The CDR3 length is 14 residues. The complete variable domain, with remaining parts taken from reference TRBV7-2 and TRBJ1-1, reads GAGVSQSPSNKVTEKGKDVELRCDPISGHTALYWYRQSLGQGLEFLIYFQGNSAPDKSGLPSDRFSAERTGGSVSTLTIQRTQQEDSAVYLCASSLVPGNTEAFFGQGTRLTVV.

J is TRBJ2-1 and V is TRBV9; 8 bases align to TRBD2. This CDR3 contains 17 residues. Germline V gene sequence: CDR1 SGDLS, CDR2 YYNGEE. Trimming took 1 base from V and 7 from J; bases not matched to a gene: 13. CDR3 sequence: CASSVWAGGLLNNEQFF. The CDR3 DNA is TGTGCCAGCAGCGTATGGGCGGGAGGACTCTTAAATAATGAGCAGTTCTTC.

The V call is TRBV28, the J call TRBJ1-4, with 9 positions matching TRBD1. This CDR3 has 14 residues. V shed 6 bases and J 7 bases; nucleotides not matched to a gene: 6. The germline V gene has CDR1 MDHEN and CDR2 SYDVKM. The CDR3: CASSIQGASEKLFF. Written as DNA, the CDR3 is TGTGCCAGCAGCATACAGGGGGCATCTGAAAAACTGTTTTTT.

The genes are TRBV9 and TRBJ2-1, with TRBD2 identical over 7 bases. The germline V gene has CDR1 SGDLS and CDR2 YYNGEE. The CDR3 extends over 17 amino acids. V dropped 1 base and J dropped 7; count of bases not matched to a gene: 14. Written as DNA, the CDR3 is TGTGCCAGCAGCGTAATAGAACGGGGGGTAAGGAGGAATGAGCAGTTCTTC. It encodes CASSVIERGVRRNEQFF.

The chain couples TRBV27 to TRBJ2-3; the D gene is possibly TRBD2 (5 bases). In germline, CDR1 is MNHEY, CDR2 SMNVEV (reference sequence). CDR3 length: 13 amino acids. Trimming stripped 8 bases from V and 0 bases from J, with 9 bases between. The CDR3 loop is CASGRASTDTQYF. The CDR3, as DNA: TGTGCCAGCGGGCGGGCTAGCACAGATACGCAGTATTTT.

The rearrangement uses TRBV2 and TRBJ2-5; 9 bases align to TRBD2. With 7 bases clipped from V and 5 bases from J, the junction kept 8 bases outside the gene matches. The CDR3 runs 14 residues. Germline assignment: CDR1 SNHLY and CDR2 FYNNEI. This chain's CDR3 is CASTGAGGGETQYF. The CDR3 DNA sequence: TGTGCCAGCACGGGAGCGGGAGGTGGGGAGACCCAGTACTTC.

This chain uses TRBV28 with TRBJ2-7; TRBD2 matches 7 bases. The germline gives CDR1 MDHEN, CDR2 SYDVKM. J was trimmed by 0 bases and V by 5 bases; bases with no gene match: 7. The CDR3 has 15 residues. CDR3 nucleotide sequence: TGTGCCAGCAGTCCTGGACTAGGAGTCTCCTACGAGCAGTACTTC. Translated: CASSPGLGVSYEQYF. Drawing the rest from reference TRBV28 and TRBJ2-7, the complete variable domain is DVKVTQSSRYLVKRTGEKVFLECVQDMDHENMFWYRQDPGLGLRLIYFSYDVKMKEKGDIPEGYSVSREKKERFSLILESASTNQTSMYLCASSPGLGVSYEQYFGPGTRLTVT.

This clone was seen once. This sequence joins TRBV6-5 and TRBJ2-7; D may be TRBD1 (5 bases). V dropped 8 bases and J dropped 0 bases, with 17 bases sitting between them. The CDR3 is made up of 15 amino acids. Germline CDR1 reads MNHEY; CDR2 reads SVGAGI. The CDR3 region has the DNA TGTGCCAGCTCCCCCCAGGGAACGGCCTCCTACGAGCAGTACTTC. It codes for CASSPQGTASYEQYF.

The rearrangement uses TRBV30 and TRBJ2-2, with TRBD2 as a possible D gene (7 bases). The V end was cut by 1 base, the J end by 1 base, with 10 bases between. Germline loops: CDR1 GTSNPN, CDR2 SVGIG (reference sequence). The CDR3 loop spans 15 amino acids. The CDR3 here is CAWSAGGRNTGELFF. DNA for the CDR3: TGTGCCTGGAGTGCGGGGGGCCGGAACACCGGGGAGCTGTTTTTT.

The J gene is TRBJ2-2, the V gene TRBV19, with 7 bases fitting TRBD2. The CDR3 consists of 12 residues. Germline V gene sequence: CDR1 LNHDA, CDR2 SQIVND (reference sequence). The junction had 4 bases not matched to a gene; V was cut back by 6 bases and J by 9 bases. CDR3 sequence reads: CASRSGNRELFF. The CDR3 nucleotides read TGTGCCAGTAGGAGCGGGAACAGGGAGCTGTTTTTT.

The chain uses TRBV7-3 and TRBJ2-3; the D gene is possibly TRBD2 (6 bases). V lost 4 bases, J lost 2 bases, and 10 bases lay in between. Germline V gene sequence: CDR1 SGHTA, CDR2 FQGTGA. This CDR3 spans 14 amino acids. CDR3 coding DNA: TGTGCCAGCAGCTCCCAGCGGGCCACAGATACGCAGTATTTT. Translation gives CASSSQRATDTQYF. The full variable domain, completed using reference TRBV7-3 and TRBJ2-3, is GAGVSQTPSNKVTEKGKYVELRCDPISGHTALYWYRQSLGQGPEFLIYFQGTGAADDSGLPNDRFFAVRPEGSVSTLKIQRTERGDSAVYLCASSSQRATDTQYFGPGTRLTVL.

This chain joins TRBV5-1 and TRBJ1-3; D is undetermined. Trimming stripped 4 bases from V and 0 bases from J, with 17 bases between. CDR1 is SGHRS, CDR2 YFSETQ, per germline. The CDR3 consists of 17 residues. The DNA of the CDR3 is TGCGCCAGCAGCCCAATAGCCGGACTGTCCTCTGGAAACACCATATATTTT. This encodes CASSPIAGLSSGNTIYF.

The rearrangement uses TRBV19 and TRBJ1-3, with D uncertain. Germline V gene lookup returns CDR1 LNHDA and CDR2 SQIVND (reference sequence). The CDR3 is 14 amino acids. V shed 9 bases and J shed 0 bases, with 12 bases lying between them. CDR3 protein: CASREQTSGNTIYF. The DNA of the CDR3 is TGTGCCAGCCGGGAACAAACCTCTGGAAACACCATATATTTT.

The chain is built from TRBV28 and TRBJ1-1; the D gene is possibly TRBD1 (6 bases). CDR1 and CDR2 (germline): MDHEN, SYDVKM. The CDR3 is 12 residues long. Between the trimmed V and J ends, which lost 5 bases and 11 bases, there was a span of 15 bases. CDR3 bases: TGTGCCAGCAGTCTCAGCGACAGGTTTGCTTTCTTT. Translation: CASSLSDRFAFF.

The V gene is TRBV3-1 (or the pseudogene TRBV3-2), the J gene TRBJ2-5; 9 bases match TRBD2. Trimming at V came to 4 bases and at J to 5 bases, leaving 5 bases not matched to a gene. This CDR3 is built from 14 residues. The germline V gene has CDR1 LGHDT and CDR2 YNNKEL (reference sequence). The CDR3 loop is CASSLAGEVETQYF. In DNA, the CDR3 is TGTGCCAGCAGCCTAGCGGGAGAGGTGGAGACCCAGTACTTC.

The chain combines TRBV7-2 with TRBJ2-1, with D perhaps matching TRBD2 (7 bases). Trimming removed 5 bases from V and 7 bases from J, with 15 bases in between. This CDR3 region has 14 residues. Germline V lookup: CDR1 SGHTA, CDR2 FQGNSA. CDR3 region: CASSPRGGRNEQFF. The CDR3 DNA reads as TGTGCCAGCAGCCCCCGCGGGGGCCGGAATGAGCAGTTCTTC.

This CDR3 is CASRKGGSGANVLTF. The CDR3 DNA reads as TGTGCCAGTAGGAAAGGGGGCTCTGGGGCCAACGTCCTGACTTTC. The chain uses TRBV19 and TRBJ2-6; D is perhaps TRBD1 (6 bases). V was pared by 6 bases and J by 0 bases, with 9 bases between. Germline CDR1 is LNHDA and CDR2 is SQIVND (reference sequence). The CDR3 totals 15 residues.